These T cell receptor beta chains were read from a single sample in a study of blood T cells in healthy people across ages. TCRdb re-called the 5' RACE reads through MiXCR, storing one row per CDR3 protein. The data show hundreds of thousands of distinct CDR3 sequences, 45% to 60% seen once. Sequencing was carried out using blood. The receptor set was obtained from a woman at least 80 years old in good health. The CDR3 runs from the conserved cysteine through the conserved F or W. The order of the fields is D gene, clone size, J gene, V gene, CDR3 protein, CDR3 DNA. A D gene is named only where the DNA matches it firmly. The listing skips clone size in some rows; elsewhere it reads once, few, many or a size class.

>.|few|TRBJ2-1|TRBV5-6
CASSSMRTAYNEQFF
TGTGCCAGCAGCTCGATGAGGACAGCCTACAATGAGCAGTTCTTC
>.|.|TRBJ2-7|TRBV10-3
CAISERDGGLYEQYF
TGTGCCATCAGTGAGAGGGACGGAGGACTCTACGAGCAGTACTTC
>TRBD1|once|TRBJ2-5|TRBV7-9
CASSSDRGSGTQYF
TGTGCCAGCAGCTCCGACAGGGGGTCGGGGACCCAGTACTTC
>TRBD1|many|TRBJ1-2|TRBV6-1
CASSEDRWTGVFLNYGYTF
TGTGCCAGCAGTGAAGATCGATGGACAGGGGTTTTTCTTAACTATGGCTACACCTTC
>TRBD2|.|TRBJ2-5|TRBV20-1
CSAPAGGQETQYF
TGCAGTGCTCCAGCGGGGGGGCAAGAGACCCAGTACTTC
>.|many|TRBJ2-1|TRBV27
CASSPKGLTDEQFF
TGTGCCAGCAGTCCCAAGGGCCTAACCGATGAGCAGTTCTTC
>.|.|TRBJ1-4|TRBV29-1
CSVEFSEKLFF
TGCAGCGTTGAATTTAGTGAAAAACTGTTTTTT
>TRBD2|few|TRBJ2-3|TRBV6-2/TRBV6-3
CASSPQGLAGGDTQYF
TGTGCCAGCAGTCCCCAGGGACTAGCGGGGGGGGATACGCAGTATTTT
>TRBD1|.|TRBJ1-1|TRBV3-1
CASSRLDRENTEAFF
TGTGCCAGCAGCCGGCTTGACAGGGAGAACACTGAAGCTTTCTTT
>.|.|TRBJ2-3|TRBV6-4
CASSENPTTRATQYF
TGTGCCAGCAGTGAAAACCCCACTACTAGGGCTACGCAGTATTTT
>.|.|TRBJ2-1|TRBV7-6
CASSLPFNEQFF
TGTGCCAGCAGCCTCCCCTTCAATGAGCAGTTCTTC
>.|.|TRBJ2-1|TRBV12-3/TRBV12-4
CASSLRVESSYNEQFF
TGTGCCAGCAGTTTAAGGGTGGAGAGCTCCTACAATGAGCAGTTCTTC
>.|many|TRBJ2-3|TRBV29-1
CSVEVRGSRTDTQYF
TGCAGCGTTGAGGTGAGGGGCAGCCGCACAGATACGCAGTATTTT
>TRBD1|.|TRBJ1-4|TRBV20-1
CSAQTSFGETGNEKLFF
TGCAGTGCCCAAACTAGCTTTGGCGAGACAGGGAATGAAAAACTGTTTTTT
>TRBD2|.|TRBJ2-3|TRBV12-3/TRBV12-4
CASSLQRGVTDTQYF
TGTGCCAGCAGTTTACAGCGGGGGGTGACAGATACGCAGTATTTT
>TRBD1|many|TRBJ2-7|TRBV28
CASSSHRTGGGEQYF
TGTGCCAGCAGTTCCCATCGGACAGGGGGCGGCGAGCAGTACTTC
>.|many|TRBJ2-1|TRBV20-1
CSASPGTYNEQFF
TGCAGTGCTAGCCCAGGGACCTACAATGAGCAGTTCTTC
>.|.|TRBJ2-2|TRBV10-3
CATSVPASTGELFF
TGTGCCACGAGTGTCCCCGCGAGCACCGGGGAGCTGTTTTTT
>.|many|TRBJ2-7|TRBV5-1
CASSFGDRSYEQYF
TGCGCCAGCAGCTTTGGAGACAGAAGTTACGAGCAGTACTTC
>TRBD2|.|TRBJ2-7|TRBV27
CASSFRWPGLASEQYF
TGTGCCAGCAGTTTCCGATGGCCGGGACTAGCAAGTGAGCAGTACTTC
>.|few|TRBJ2-5|TRBV5-1
CASNVQGTQETQYF
TGCGCCAGCAACGTACAGGGAACCCAAGAGACCCAGTACTTC
>.|.|TRBJ1-4|TRBV5-1
CASSSGGEINEKLFF
TGCGCCAGCAGCTCCGGCGGGGAAATTAATGAAAAACTGTTTTTT
>.|few|TRBJ2-1|TRBV10-3
CAIGRDYNEQFF
TGTGCCATCGGCAGGGATTACAATGAGCAGTTCTTC
>.|few|TRBJ1-2|TRBV5-1
CASSGHGEANYGYTF
TGCGCCAGCAGCGGCCATGGGGAGGCTAACTATGGCTACACCTTC
>.|.|TRBJ2-3|TRBV12-3/TRBV12-4
CASSFRGRADTQYF
TGTGCTAGCAGTTTTAGAGGGAGAGCAGATACGCAGTATTTT
>.|many|TRBJ1-6|TRBV5-1
CASSLVGGYSPLHF
TGCGCCAGCAGCTTGGTTGGGGGGTATTCACCCCTCCACTTT
>TRBD1|few|TRBJ1-5|TRBV20-1
CSASPRTGLSNQPQHF
TGCAGTGCTAGCCCCCGGACAGGGTTGAGCAATCAGCCCCAGCATTTT
>.|.|TRBJ2-1|TRBV20-1
CSARDPQRGGARNEQFF
TGCAGTGCTAGAGACCCTCAGAGGGGGGGGGCTCGCAATGAGCAGTTCTTC
>.|.|TRBJ2-6|TRBV9
CASSVSGKSGANVLTF
TGTGCCAGCAGCGTGTCAGGGAAATCTGGGGCCAACGTCCTGACTTTC
>.|.|TRBJ2-1|TRBV29-1
CSVTPDPWLDEQFF
TGCAGCGTTACCCCCGACCCATGGCTGGATGAGCAGTTCTTC
>.|.|TRBJ1-1|TRBV25-1
CTSTGAQNTEAFF
TGTACCAGCACGGGCGCCCAGAACACTGAAGCTTTCTTT
>.|.|TRBJ1-5|TRBV20-1
CSARDGAADGNQPQHF
TGCAGTGCTAGAGATGGGGCCGCCGACGGCAATCAGCCCCAGCATTTT
>.|.|TRBJ2-3|TRBV12-3/TRBV12-4
CASNRGRGRITDTQYF
TGTGCCAGCAACCGGGGAAGAGGACGGATCACAGATACGCAGTATTTT
>TRBD1|.|TRBJ2-5|TRBV28
CASAQDRGYNEQYF
TGTGCCAGCGCCCAGGACAGGGGCTACAATGAGCAGTACTTC
>.|once|TRBJ1-5|TRBV15
CATSRSGLTNQPQHF
TGTGCCACCAGCAGATCGGGACTGACCAATCAGCCCCAGCATTTT
>.|many|TRBJ2-7|TRBV20-1
CSARGLVYEQYF
TGCAGTGCTAGAGGGCTAGTCTACGAGCAGTACTTC
>.|.|TRBJ2-7|TRBV29-1
CSVGVRSYEQYF
TGCAGCGTTGGCGTTCGGTCCTACGAGCAGTACTTC
>TRBD1|.|TRBJ2-1|TRBV7-2
CASSLEARGYEQFF
TGTGCCAGCAGCTTAGAGGCCAGGGGGTATGAGCAGTTCTTC
>.|.|TRBJ2-5|TRBV7-7
CASSLVEEGGEQYF
TGTGCCAGCAGCTTAGTGGAAGAGGGTGGTGAGCAGTACTTC
>.|.|TRBJ2-7|TRBV5-1
CASSSTPEKGINEQYF
TGCGCCAGCAGCTCGACCCCGGAGAAGGGCATTAATGAGCAGTACTTC
>.|few|TRBJ2-2|TRBV19
CASSIARATGELFF
TGTGCCAGTAGTATAGCCCGGGCAACCGGGGAGCTGTTTTTT
>.|few|TRBJ1-2|TRBV5-1
CASSRGGGLTGYTF
TGCGCCAGCAGCAGAGGGGGGGGCTTAACGGGCTACACCTTC
>.|many|TRBJ2-1|TRBV2
CASRAWAGIYNEQFF
TGTGCCAGCAGGGCCTGGGCAGGAATATACAATGAGCAGTTCTTC
>TRBD2|many|TRBJ2-3|TRBV2
CASRLTSGGTDTQYF
TGTGCCAGCAGGTTGACTAGCGGGGGTACAGATACGCAGTATTTT
>.|.|TRBJ2-3|TRBV30
CAWSAWTPGTDTQYF
TGTGCCTGGAGTGCGTGGACACCTGGCACAGATACGCAGTATTTT
>.|few|TRBJ2-5|TRBV5-1
CASSLSASPRLRVQETQYF
TGCGCCAGCAGCTTGTCTGCTAGCCCACGACTACGTGTCCAAGAGACCCAGTACTTC
>.|.|TRBJ2-6|TRBV6-6
CASRTQGGSGANVLTF
TGTGCCAGCAGGACTCAGGGTGGCTCTGGGGCCAACGTCCTGACTTTC
>.|many|TRBJ2-1|TRBV9
CASGRNGWSYNEQFF
TGTGCCAGCGGAAGAAACGGCTGGTCCTACAATGAGCAGTTCTTC
>TRBD1|.|TRBJ1-1|TRBV29-1
CSVLQGAENTEAFF
TGCAGCGTACTACAGGGGGCGGAGAACACTGAAGCTTTCTTT